This T cell receptor (beta chain) was sequenced during a study of tumor and adjacent non-tumor tissue in lung cancer. In the study overall: Each sample yielded roughly 4 million productive TCRbeta reads on average.

The CDR3 sequence is 15 residues long. Germline-derived CDR1 and CDR2 are MNHNS and SASEGT. Deletions cut 1 base from V and 2 bases from J, with 12 bases between. TCRbeta libraries were built with three rounds of nested PCR, modified from ARM-PCR. TCRdb re-analysed the multiplex PCR reads in MiXCR, keeping a single row per CDR3 protein. The data show over 100,000 distinct CDR3 sequences, around 57% seen once. This clonotype was detected ten times or more. Its antigen is still unknown. The template was RNA from unsorted bulk tissue. More than 3 cm separated this lung sample from the edge of the tumor. Between August and November 2014, newly diagnosed, chemotherapy-naive lung cancer patients underwent thoracic surgery in China. The study's findings and limits: Top 100 clones took a larger repertoire share in normal lung.

The sample consisted of distant non-tumor lung tissue. V is TRBV6-1 and J is TRBJ2-7, with a possible D match to TRBD1 (6 bases). This sequence was found in a man in his fifties or sixties with non-small cell lung cancer. CDR3: CASSEEGGPPYEQYF. As DNA, the CDR3 is TGTGCCAGCAGTGAAGAAGGGGGTCCTCCCTACGAGCAGTACTTC.